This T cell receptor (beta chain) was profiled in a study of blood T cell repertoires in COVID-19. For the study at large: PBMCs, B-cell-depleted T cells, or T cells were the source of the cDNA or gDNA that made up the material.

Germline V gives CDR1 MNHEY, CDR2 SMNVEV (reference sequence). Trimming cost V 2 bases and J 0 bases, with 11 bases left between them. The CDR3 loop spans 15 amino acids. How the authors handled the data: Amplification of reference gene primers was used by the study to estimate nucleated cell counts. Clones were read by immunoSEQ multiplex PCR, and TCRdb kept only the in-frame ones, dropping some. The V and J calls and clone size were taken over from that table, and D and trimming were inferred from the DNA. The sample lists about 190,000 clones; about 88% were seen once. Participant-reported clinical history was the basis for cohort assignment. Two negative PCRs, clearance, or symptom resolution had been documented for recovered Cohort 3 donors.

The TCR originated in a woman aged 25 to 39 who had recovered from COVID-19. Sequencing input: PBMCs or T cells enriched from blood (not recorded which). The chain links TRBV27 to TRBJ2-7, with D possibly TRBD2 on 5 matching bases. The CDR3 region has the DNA TGTGCCAGCAGTTTAAGCGCCGGGAACTCCTACGAGCAGTACTTC. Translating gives CASSLSAGNSYEQYF.